This entry concerns a single T cell receptor beta chain. Its antigen is unknown. No base-level quality is on record; no much larger clone is a single base apart. The record originates from a study of tumor and adjacent non-tumor tissue in lung cancer (dated by TCRdb to 2017 to 2018). Turning to the overall study: The cohort included some twelve adenocarcinoma, a couple of squamous cell carcinoma and 1 small cell lung cancer patients. Using bulk TCRbeta repertoires from roughly 14 lung cancer patients, the study set lung tumor tissue side by side with matched distant non-tumor lung tissue. Among the approximately 15 patients, ages ranged from roughly 30 to 76 years, around 10 were men and 5 were women, and disease was TNM stage I to III. TCRbeta CDR3 sequencing was performed on thirty paired specimens, with one tumor sample and one normal lung sample collected per patient. A total of roughly 120,000,000 productive TCRbeta reads were generated by sequencing, corresponding to an average of approximately 4.3 million reads per sample. The research as a whole found: Because peripheral blood was not sequenced, blood TCRbeta repertoires in the lung cancer patients of the study were not examined. Neither the sequencing platform nor unique molecular identifiers are named or mentioned anywhere in the methods. TCR diversity was significantly higher in younger patients, and higher tumor TCR diversity was associated with shorter overall and disease-free survival. The top 100 clones made up a significantly larger cumulative share of the repertoire in normal lung than in tumor tissue. Tumor tissue showed significantly greater TCR diversity (inverse Simpson) than normal lung tissue (roughly 390 vs 170, P = 0.0075, Mann-Whitney U test). Only around 15 patients were included in the cohort, and the need for larger samples and more detailed clinical data was noted by the authors.

Ends trimmed: V by 9 bases, J by 4 bases; bases unmatched to a gene: 7. From cysteine to phenylalanine, the CDR3 is 16 amino acids long. Left in the record is the CDR3 DNA by itself, 48 bases read in frame from the first base. The germline V gene (reference sequence) gives CDR1 as SGHKS and CDR2 as YYEKEE. Libraries were prepared through multiplex PCR. Sequenced on an Illumina HiSeq 2500. TCRbeta libraries were built by three rounds of nested PCR using primers (Table S4), following protocols modified from ARM-PCR. Before sequencing, PCR products in the 200-500 bp range were cut out of the gel and cleaned up using the QIAquick gel extraction kit. The study's processing was this. Reads were cleaned using Trimmomatic, were merged into complete CDR3 sequences using FLASH, and were assigned to V(D)J germline segments using MiTCR. VDJtools was used to compute clonal diversity as the inverse Simpson's index. Productive reads were defined as in-frame sequences without a premature stop codon. Using fastp at Q25 and MiXCR, TCRdb reprocessed the public reads and kept productive beta chains. Rows matching on CDR3 protein sequence are summarized as one entry with the most common DNA and genes. TCRdb, not the original authors, processed these V and J calls. The sample contains over 100,000 distinct CDR3 sequences, under 65% of them found a single time. 15% to 20% of the sample is held by the ten biggest clonotypes.

RNA was extracted from bulk unsorted tissue and checked for quality with a NanoDrop ND-1000 and an Agilent 2100. Normal lung samples were distant non-tumor tissue taken more than 3 cm from the tumor edge. Newly diagnosed lung cancer patients without prior chemotherapy who had been admitted for thoracic surgery in China between August and November 2014 were enrolled as donors. Patients who had received previous radiotherapy or chemotherapy, or who had another concurrent cancer, were excluded from the study. Pieces of surgical tissue measuring about 1-2.1 cm3 were kept in RNAlater solution and held at -80 degrees C until needed.

The rearranged chain carries TRBV5-5 and TRBJ2-2, and TRBD2 matches 15 of the central bases. Sequenced sample: distant non-tumor lung tissue. The TCR originated in a man aged 60 to 75 with non-small cell lung cancer. At the DNA level, the sequence is TGTGCCAACACCGGACTAGCGGGAGGGTCCACCGGGGAGCTGTTTTTT. Translation gives CANTGLAGGSTGELFF.